Below, 7 T cell receptor beta chains from the same sample are listed, as sequenced in a study of a mutant IDH1 vaccine in newly diagnosed glioma. Time point given: week 11, during vaccination. Vaccination comprised doses that each held 300 ug of mutant IDH1 20-mer peptide, plus topical imiquimod. Profiling relied on immunoSEQ multiplex PCR, and the TCRdb table lists in-frame clones only, not all of them. The sample gives 45,000 to 60,000 clones, 90% to 95% of which show up once; 2.4% is in the top ten. These receptors lack a known antigen. This specimen was PBMCs, taken from a glioma patient whose treatment included an IDH1 peptide vaccine. The source is a man between 45 and 60 years old with glioma.

The genes are TRBV27 and TRBJ1-1; D gene unclear. The CDR3 is 14 residues long. Germline-derived CDR1 and CDR2 are MNHEY and SMNVEV (reference sequence). The V gene lost 2 bases and the J gene lost 1 base, with 8 bases spanning the gap. In nucleotides, the CDR3 is TGTGCCAGCAGTTTAAAGAAAGCGAACACTGAAGCTTTCTTT. Its translation is CASSLKKANTEAFF.

This rearrangement joins TRBV19 to TRBJ1-2, with 8 bases matching TRBD1. Per germline, CDR1 LNHDA and CDR2 SQIVND (reference sequence). The CDR3 contains 18 residues. The V segment lost 3 bases and the J segment 0 bases; nucleotides outside the gene matches: 12. CDR3 loop: CASSIRWTGSLANYGYTF. CDR3 nucleotide sequence: TGTGCCAGTAGTATCCGTTGGACAGGGAGTTTGGCTAACTATGGCTACACCTTC.

The chain uses TRBV30 and TRBJ2-7; 10 bases align to TRBD1. From germline, CDR1 is GTSNPN and CDR2 SVGIG (reference sequence). The CDR3 totals 13 residues. The V gene end was trimmed by 5 bases and the J gene end by 6 bases; junction bases not matched to a gene: 7. The CDR3 here is CAWATGTGVEQYF. CDR3 in DNA: TGTGCCTGGGCTACCGGGACAGGGGTCGAGCAGTACTTC.

This clone has only one observation. In nucleotides, the CDR3 is TGTGCCAGCAGCTTAGTATCGGCTGGGGTCAATCAGCCCCAGCATTTT. It specifies CASSLVSAGVNQPQHF. The V gene is TRBV7-8, the J gene TRBJ1-5; D not certain. The length of the CDR3 is 16 residues. The germline CDR1 and CDR2 sequences are SGHVS and FQNEAQ. Trimming took off 1 base at V and 3 bases at J, with 13 bases between the two ends.

The chain employs TRBV5-8 and TRBJ2-1; TRBD2 matches at 11 bases. The V and J ends lost 2 bases and 9 bases, in that order; junction bases with no gene match: 13. Germline V gives CDR1 SGHTS, CDR2 YDEGEE. This CDR3 has 17 residues. The CDR3 reads CASSFTVVLAGGSEQFF. The CDR3 coding sequence is TGTGCCAGCAGCTTCACTGTGGTCCTAGCGGGAGGCAGTGAGCAGTTCTTC. Using reference TRBV5-8 and TRBJ2-1 for the parts outside the CDR3, the full variable domain is EAGVTQSPTHLIKTRGQQATLRCSPISGHTSVYWYQQALGLGLQFLLWYDEGEERNRGNFPPRFSGRQFPNYSSELNVNALELEDSALYLCASSFTVVLAGGSEQFFGPGTRLTVL.

This clone has more than one count but fewer than ten. The chain combines TRBV5-1 with TRBJ1-5; possible D gene TRBD1, 6 bases. The CDR3 loop spans 15 amino acids. Germline V gene lookup returns CDR1 SGHRS and CDR2 YFSETQ. V lost 4 bases and J 7 bases, leaving 18 bases between the germline ends. DNA for the CDR3: TGCGCCAGCAGCCCGGTTACAGGGAAGGGACAGCCCCAGCATTTT. This sequence encodes CASSPVTGKGQPQHF.

The chain combines TRBV5-1 with TRBJ2-5; the D gene is possibly TRBD2 (5 bases). The V end was cut by 4 bases, the J end by 5 bases, with 15 bases between. CDR3 length equals 14 residues. From germline, CDR1 is SGHRS and CDR2 YFSETQ. The CDR3 sequence is CASSLARGEETQYF. Written as DNA, the CDR3 is TGCGCCAGCAGCCTGGCCCGGGGAGAGGAGACCCAGTACTTC.